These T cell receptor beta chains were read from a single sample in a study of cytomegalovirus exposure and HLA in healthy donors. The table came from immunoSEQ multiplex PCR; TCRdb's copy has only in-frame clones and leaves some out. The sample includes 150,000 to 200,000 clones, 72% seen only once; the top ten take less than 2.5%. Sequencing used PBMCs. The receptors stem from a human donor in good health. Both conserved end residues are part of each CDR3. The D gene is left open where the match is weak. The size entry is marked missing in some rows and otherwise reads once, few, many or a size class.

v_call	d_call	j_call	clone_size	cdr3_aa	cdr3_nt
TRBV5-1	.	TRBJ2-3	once	CASSLEGHSFTDTQYF	TGCGCCAGCAGCTTGGAGGGGCACTCCTTCACAGATACGCAGTATTTT
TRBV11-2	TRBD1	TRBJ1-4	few	CASSFWTGGNEKLFF	TGTGCCAGCAGCTTCTGGACAGGCGGTAATGAAAAACTGTTTTTT
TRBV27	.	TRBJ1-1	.	CASSFSQDTEAFF	TGTGCCAGCAGTTTTAGTCAGGACACTGAAGCTTTCTTT
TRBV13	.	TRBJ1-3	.	CASSLQGPGNTIYF	TGTGCCAGCAGCTTACAGGGTCCTGGAAACACCATATATTTT
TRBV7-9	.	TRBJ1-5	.	CANSYSQGQPQHF	TGTGCCAACAGCTACTCCCAGGGGCAGCCCCAGCATTTT
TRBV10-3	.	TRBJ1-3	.	CAISKDSVGNTIYF	TGTGCCATCAGTAAGGACAGTGTTGGAAACACCATATATTTT
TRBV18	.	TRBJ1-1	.	CASSPRQATNTEAFF	TGTGCCAGCTCACCAAGGCAGGCGACGAACACTGAAGCTTTCTTT
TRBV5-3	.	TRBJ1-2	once	CARSLAGNRTNCGYTF	TGTGCCAGAAGCTTGGCAGGCAATAGAACAAATTGTGGCTACACCTTC
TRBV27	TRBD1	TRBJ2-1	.	CASSLLTGGHNNEQFF	TGTGCCAGCAGTCTTCTTACAGGGGGCCATAACAATGAGCAGTTCTTC
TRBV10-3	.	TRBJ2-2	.	CAIRAIINGGKNTGELFF	TGTGCCATCAGGGCCATTATAAACGGGGGAAAGAACACCGGGGAGCTGTTTTTT
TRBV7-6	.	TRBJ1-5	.	CASSLPEQPQHF	TGTGCCAGCAGCTTACCCGAGCAGCCCCAGCATTTT
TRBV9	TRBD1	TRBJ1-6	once	CASSVGGRGYSPLHF	TGTGCCAGCAGCGTAGGCGGCAGGGGGTATTCACCCCTCCACTTT
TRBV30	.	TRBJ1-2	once	CAWSVSQDYGYTF	TGTGCCTGGAGTGTATCGCAGGACTATGGCTACACCTTC
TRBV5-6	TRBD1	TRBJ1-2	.	CASSLPTGGYGYTF	TGTGCCAGCAGCCTACCGACAGGGGGCTATGGCTACACCTTC
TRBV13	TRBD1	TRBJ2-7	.	CASSPRQGAYEQYF	TGTGCCAGCAGCCCTAGACAGGGGGCTTACGAGCAGTACTTC
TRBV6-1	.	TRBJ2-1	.	CASSLGQYNEQFF	TGTGCCAGCAGCCTTGGACAGTACAATGAGCAGTTCTTC
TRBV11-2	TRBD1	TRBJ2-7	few	CASTRQGMVYEQYF	TGTGCCAGCACCCGACAGGGCATGGTCTACGAGCAGTACTTC
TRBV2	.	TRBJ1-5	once	CASSYREINQPQHF	TGTGCCAGCAGTTATCGAGAAATCAATCAGCCCCAGCATTTT
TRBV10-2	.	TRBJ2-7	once	CASSESSSRYEQYF	TGCGCCAGCAGTGAGTCGTCTAGCAGATACGAGCAGTACTTC
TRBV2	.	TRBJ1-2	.	CASSAGGTDYGYTF	TGTGCCAGCAGTGCTGGGGGGACGGACTATGGCTACACCTTC
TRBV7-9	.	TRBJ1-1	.	CASSPAAQGEAFF	TGTGCCAGCAGCCCCGCAGCGCAGGGTGAAGCTTTCTTT
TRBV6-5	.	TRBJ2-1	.	CATHPGVGRNEQFF	TGTGCCACCCACCCCGGGGTTGGTCGGAATGAGCAGTTCTTC
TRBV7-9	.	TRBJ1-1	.	CAAGRVGEAFF	TGTGCCGCCGGGAGGGTGGGTGAAGCTTTCTTT
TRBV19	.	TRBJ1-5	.	CASRRQAPVDPQHF	TGTGCCAGTAGACGACAGGCCCCCGTAGATCCCCAGCATTTT
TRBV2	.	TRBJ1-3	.	CASSRADSGNTIYF	TGTGCCAGCAGCAGGGCCGACTCTGGAAACACCATATATTTT
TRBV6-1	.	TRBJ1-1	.	CASSDGGIGNTEAFF	TGTGCCAGCAGTGATGGGGGGATTGGGAACACTGAAGCTTTCTTT
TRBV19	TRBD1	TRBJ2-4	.	CASGDRPNIQYF	TGTGCCAGTGGGGACAGACCGAACATTCAGTACTTC
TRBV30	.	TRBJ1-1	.	CAWSPGVLTFF	TGTGCCTGGAGTCCAGGGGTATTGACTTTCTTT
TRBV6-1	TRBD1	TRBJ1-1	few	CASSGSTGGKTEAFF	TGTGCCAGCAGTGGATCGACAGGGGGCAAGACTGAAGCTTTCTTT
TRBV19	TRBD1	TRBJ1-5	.	CASSETGTDQPQHF	TGTGCCAGTAGTGAGACCGGGACAGATCAGCCCCAGCATTTT
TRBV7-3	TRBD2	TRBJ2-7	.	CASSISGGSSYEQYF	TGTGCCAGCAGCATTAGCGGGGGCTCATCCTACGAGCAGTACTTC
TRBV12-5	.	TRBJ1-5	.	CASGLVGTGYSNQPQHF	TGTGCTAGTGGTTTGGTAGGAACAGGGTATAGCAATCAGCCCCAGCATTTT
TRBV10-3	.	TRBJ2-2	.	CAISEDQRSGELFF	TGTGCCATCAGTGAGGACCAAAGGAGCGGGGAGCTGTTTTTT
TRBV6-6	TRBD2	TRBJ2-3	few	CASSHTGLAGTDTQYF	TGTGCCAGCAGTCACACGGGGCTAGCGGGGACAGATACGCAGTATTTT
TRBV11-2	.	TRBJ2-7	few	CASTPEAGARGEQYF	TGTGCCAGCACCCCTGAGGCAGGGGCCCGTGGCGAGCAGTACTTC
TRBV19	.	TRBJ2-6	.	CASSPLSGANVLTF	TGTGCCAGTAGCCCTCTATCTGGGGCCAACGTCCTGACTTTC
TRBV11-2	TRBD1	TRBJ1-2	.	CASSSGTGGRPGYTF	TGTGCCAGCAGCTCCGGGACAGGGGGCCGCCCTGGCTACACCTTC
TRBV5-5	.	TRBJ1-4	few	CASTRTGVLSEKLFF	TGTGCCAGCACCCGAACCGGGGTTTTGAGTGAAAAACTGTTTTTT
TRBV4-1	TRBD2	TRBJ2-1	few	CASSQVLAGSYNEQFF	TGCGCCAGCAGCCAAGTTCTAGCGGGGTCCTACAATGAGCAGTTCTTC
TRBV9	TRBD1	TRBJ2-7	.	CASSVADRAYEQYF	TGTGCCAGCAGCGTTGCGGACAGGGCTTACGAGCAGTACTTC
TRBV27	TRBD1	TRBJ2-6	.	CASSLRRTGSGANVLTF	TGTGCCAGCAGCTTAAGGCGGACAGGGTCTGGGGCCAACGTCCTGACTTTC
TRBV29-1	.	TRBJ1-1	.	CSAGRGPNTEAFF	TGCAGCGCCGGGAGGGGCCCCAACACTGAAGCTTTCTTT